The present entry profiles one TCR beta chain with its context. This clonotype occurred once. This receptor's antigen is unknown. Per-nucleotide qualities are absent, and no much larger clonotype sits a single base away. A single read constitutes weak evidence. The cysteine opens and the phenylalanine closes a CDR3 of 14 amino acids. CDR3 DNA is the only sequence kept; it has 42 bases, read in frame from the first base. V sheds 4 bases and J sheds 3 bases, leaving 10 bases between their ends. CDR1 and CDR2 (KGHSH, LQKENI) derive from the germline V gene. PBMCs were isolated by Ficoll-Paque density gradient centrifugation. This entry belongs to a study of T-cell memory formation after mild COVID-19 listed by TCRdb under 2021. For the wider study: TCR sequence clusters from the two donors were largely donor specific. Longitudinal TCRalpha and TCRbeta repertoire sequencing tracked T-cell clones expanding and contracting after mild COVID-19 in a couple of donors. The cohort was made up of two young adult volunteers, one female and one male, who were previously healthy. Summary of the overall study and its limitations: From day 15 to 85, contracting clones showed balanced CD4/CD8 phenotypes, whereas a second wave of clones that expanded from day 15 to 37 leaned towards CD4+. The study included only a couple of mild cases, and larger cohorts that include severe cases with pre-infection samples were judged to be necessary. Some responding clones were detected in pre-infection memory, which suggested that pre-existing cross-reactive memory T cells had joined the SARS-CoV-2 response. Contracting CD4+ clones appeared mostly in the CM and EM memory subsets, whereas CD8+ clones were enriched in EMRA. Whether the second-wave clones peaking on day 37 were SARS-CoV-2 specific was not confirmed.

Sequenced using an Illumina NovaSeq 6000. TCRalpha and TCRbeta cDNA libraries were constructed by 5'RACE with constant-segment primers, with sample barcodes and unique molecular identifiers being introduced. RNA was extracted from every sample with Trizol reagent. Libraries were amplified in two PCR steps, with a second sample barcode and Illumina TruSeq adapters added in the second step. Libraries were sequenced on an Illumina NovaSeq with 2 x 150 bp paired-end reads. As for the authors' bioinformatics: Reads were demultiplexed and collapsed into UMI-guided consensus sequences with migec v1.2.7. Using mixcr v2.1.11, the UMI consensuses were aligned to TRA and TRB V and J templates and assembled into clonotypes. Expanded or contracted clonotypes were those called significant by both edgeR and NoisET, with noise models trained on biological replicates. For edgeR calls, the thresholds were a false discovery rate-adjusted p below 0.01 and a log2 fold-change of 1. As an exploratory analysis of dynamics, max-normalized trajectories of the 1000 most abundant clonotypes were examined with PCA combined with hierarchical clustering. The CD4 or CD8 phenotype of responding clones was assigned using the separately sequenced CD4+ and CD8+ repertoires. TCRdb reprocessed the public reads (quality trimming at Q25 with fastp, clone calling with MiXCR) and kept in-frame beta chains. Every distinct CDR3 protein forms one entry, paired with its most common genes and DNA. The V and J calls were not made by the authors but by TCRdb's processing. This sample gives some 600,000 distinct CDR3 sequences in total; 15% to 20% of them show up just once. Around 7.8% of the sample comes from the top ten.

The chain employs TRBV18 and TRBJ1-5; no D gene is confidently identified. The sample comprised PBMCs or a T cell subset sorted from them (not recorded which). The receptor's source is an adult woman who had mild COVID-19 (a few samples of this study predate the infection). The sample titles of this study are shuffled in the database, so cell type and time point are left out; the donor was told from shared clones. The CDR3 has the sequence CASSRWADNQPQHF. The bases are TGTGCCAGCTCACGGTGGGCAGACAATCAGCCCCAGCATTTT. The full variable domain, completed from the reference TRBV18 and TRBJ1-5 proteins outside the CDR3, reads NAGVMQNPRHLVRRRGQEARLRCSPMKGHSHVYWYRQLPEEGLKFMVYLQKENIIDESGMPKERFSAEFPKEGPSILRIQQVVRGDSAAYFCASSRWADNQPQHFGDGTRLSIL.